The 10 T cell receptor beta chains presented below share a single source sample, sequenced in a study of T cell responses to AZD1222 COVID-19 vaccine. Using immunoSEQ multiplex PCR, the repertoire was profiled, and TCRdb retains in-frame clones only, with some absent. The sample yields about 110,000 clones, just under 95% seen once. Sequencing was performed on peripheral blood, taken on day 0 of AZD1222 vaccination. Receptor source: an adult in good health.

This clone occurred once. The DNA of the CDR3 is TGCGCCAGCAGCTTGGGATCCACGACAGGGCTTAGCAATCAGCCCCAGCATTTT. Translating gives CASSLGSTTGLSNQPQHF. V is TRBV5-1 and J is TRBJ1-5; 7 bases align to TRBD1. Per germline, CDR1 SGHRS and CDR2 YFSETQ. The length of the CDR3 is 18 residues. J gave up 0 bases and V 0 bases, and 9 bases lay outside the gene matches. Based on the CDR3 plus reference TRBV5-1 and TRBJ1-5, the full variable domain is KAGVTQTPRYLIKTRGQQVTLSCSPISGHRSVSWYQQTPGQGLQFLFEYFSETQRNKGNFPGRFSGRQFSNSRSEMNVSTLELGDSALYLCASSLGSTTGLSNQPQHFGDGTRLSIL.

This clone showed up just once. The J gene is TRBJ1-2, the V gene TRBV4-3; 7 bases are shared with TRBD1. The CDR3 spans 15 residues. The germline V gene encodes CDR1 LGHNA and CDR2 YSLEER. The J segment lost 3 bases and the V segment lost 6 bases, leaving 10 bases of the junction unmatched. The CDR3 bases are TGCGCCAGCAGGCTAGACAGGGCGTCTGACTATGGCTACACCTTC. Residues: CASRLDRASDYGYTF.

The chain recombines TRBV7-6 with TRBJ1-5, with 8 bases lining up with TRBD1. Germline V CDR1 and CDR2: SGHVS, FNYEAQ. The CDR3 is 15 amino acids. Trimming at V came to 5 bases and at J to 9 bases, leaving 12 bases not matched to a gene. In nucleotides, the CDR3 is TGTGCCAGCAGCCGAGGACAGGGAGGGGTTGTGCCCCAGCATTTT. This encodes CASSRGQGGVVPQHF.

The chain is built from TRBV9 and TRBJ2-1; 13 bases are shared with TRBD2. V lost 3 bases to trimming and J lost 7 bases; unmatched junction nucleotides: 7. Germline assignment: CDR1 SGDLS and CDR2 YYNGEE. The CDR3 runs to 16 residues. The CDR3 loop reads CASSGYGTSGKNEQFF. Here the CDR3 DNA reads TGTGCCAGCAGCGGCTACGGGACTAGCGGGAAAAATGAGCAGTTCTTC.

The chain links TRBV28 to TRBJ1-2; unclear D gene. This CDR3 is built from 15 residues. Germline CDR1 MDHEN, CDR2 SYDVKM. V shed 5 bases and J shed 1 base, with 14 bases lying between them. This chain's CDR3 is CASSTWGRNNYGYTF. The CDR3 bases are TGTGCCAGCAGTACCTGGGGTCGTAATAACTATGGCTACACCTTC.

This rearrangement joins TRBV19 to TRBJ2-1, with TRBD2 matching over 8 bases. Trimming removed 2 bases from V and 6 bases from J; junction bases left unmatched: 6. Germline CDR1 LNHDA, CDR2 SQIVND (reference sequence). This CDR3 comprises 15 residues. CDR3 DNA sequence: TGTGCCAGTAGTATACGGCGGGAGGCAACCAATGAGCAGTTCTTC. This encodes CASSIRREATNEQFF.

This chain uses TRBV19 with TRBJ2-6; 7 bases line up with TRBD2. CDR3 length: 15 residues. Germline CDR1 and CDR2: LNHDA and SQIVND (reference sequence). V was clipped by 3 bases and J by 4 bases; unmatched bases: 3. CDR3 amino acids: CASSMGGSGANVLTF. CDR3 bases: TGTGCCAGTAGTATGGGGGGGAGCGGGGCCAACGTCCTGACTTTC.

This clone was counted a single time. The chain combines TRBV19 with TRBJ1-2; D unclear. Trimming cost V 8 bases and J 8 bases, with 6 bases left between them. This CDR3 has 9 amino acids. Germline CDR1 reads LNHDA; CDR2 reads SQIVND (reference sequence). The CDR3 region is CASCCGYTF. The CDR3 nucleotides are TGTGCCAGTTGTTGCGGCTACACCTTC.

This chain connects TRBV2 to TRBJ2-2; D call uncertain. The CDR3 has 17 residues. The V end was cut by 3 bases, the J end by 1 base, with 15 bases between. CDR1 is SNHLY and CDR2 is FYNNEI in the germline V gene. This CDR3 reads CASSDISFGVNTGELFF. The CDR3 DNA follows: TGTGCCAGCAGTGATATTTCCTTTGGGGTGAACACCGGGGAGCTGTTTTTT. The full variable domain, in which reference TRBV2 and TRBJ2-2 provide the parts outside the CDR3, is EPEVTQTPSHQVTQMGQEVILRCVPISNHLYFYWYRQILGQKVEFLVSFYNNEISEKSEIFDDQFSVERPDGSNFTLKIRSTKLEDSAMYFCASSDISFGVNTGELFFGEGSRLTVL.

The chain is built from TRBV11-2 and TRBJ1-3; D gene unclear. The CDR3 sequence is 17 residues long. V was clipped by 2 bases and J by 0 bases, with 14 bases between them. Germline V gene sequence: CDR1 SGHAT, CDR2 FQNNGV. The CDR3 loop reads CASSLYAGDRSGNTIYF. The CDR3 region has the DNA TGTGCCAGCAGCTTATATGCGGGCGACCGCTCTGGAAACACCATATATTTT.